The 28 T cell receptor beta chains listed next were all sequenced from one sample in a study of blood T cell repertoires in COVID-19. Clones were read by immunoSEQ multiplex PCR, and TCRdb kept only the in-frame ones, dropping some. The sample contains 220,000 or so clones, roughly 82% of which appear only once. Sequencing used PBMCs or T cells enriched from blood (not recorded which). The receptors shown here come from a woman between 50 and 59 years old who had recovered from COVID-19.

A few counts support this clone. The CDR3 sequence is CASSVATPTGNYGYTF. In DNA, the CDR3 is TGTGCCAGCAGCGTAGCCACCCCGACAGGGAACTATGGCTACACCTTC. The chain has TRBV9 and TRBJ1-2; 7 bases are shared with TRBD1. The CDR3 is made up of 16 amino acids. The germline V gene has CDR1 SGDLS and CDR2 YYNGEE. V dropped 0 bases and J dropped 2; count of bases not matched to a gene: 7.

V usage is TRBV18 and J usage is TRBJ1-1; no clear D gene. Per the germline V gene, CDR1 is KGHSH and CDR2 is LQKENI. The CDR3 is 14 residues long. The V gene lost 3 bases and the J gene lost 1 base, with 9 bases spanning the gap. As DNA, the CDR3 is TGTGCCAGCTCACCCGCCGTAGAGAACACTGAAGCTTTCTTT. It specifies CASSPAVENTEAFF.

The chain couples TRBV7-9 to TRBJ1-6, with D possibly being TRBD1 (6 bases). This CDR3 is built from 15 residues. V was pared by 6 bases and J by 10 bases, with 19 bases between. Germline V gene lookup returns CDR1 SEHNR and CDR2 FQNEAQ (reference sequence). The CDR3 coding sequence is TGTGCCAGCAGTTCCCGGACAGAGTTGCAATCACCCCTCCACTTT. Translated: CASSSRTELQSPLHF.

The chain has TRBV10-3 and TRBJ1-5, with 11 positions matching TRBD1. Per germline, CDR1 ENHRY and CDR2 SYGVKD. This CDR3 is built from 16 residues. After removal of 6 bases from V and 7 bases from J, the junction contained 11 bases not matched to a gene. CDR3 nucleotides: TGTGCCATCAGCGAACGGGACAGGGGGTCGGGACAGCCCCAGCATTTT. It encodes CAISERDRGSGQPQHF.

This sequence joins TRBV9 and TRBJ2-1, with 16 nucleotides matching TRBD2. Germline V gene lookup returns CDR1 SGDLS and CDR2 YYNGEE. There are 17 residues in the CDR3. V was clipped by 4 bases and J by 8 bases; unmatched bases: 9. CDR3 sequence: CASSLPGLAGGRDEQFF. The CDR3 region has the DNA TGTGCCAGCAGCCTACCGGGACTAGCGGGGGGGCGCGATGAGCAGTTCTTC.

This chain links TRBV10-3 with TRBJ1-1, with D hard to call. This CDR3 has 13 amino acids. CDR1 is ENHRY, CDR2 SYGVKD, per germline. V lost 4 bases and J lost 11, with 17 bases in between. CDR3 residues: CAISGLGVGRAFF. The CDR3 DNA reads TGTGCCATCAGTGGGCTCGGCGTAGGGAGGGCTTTCTTT.

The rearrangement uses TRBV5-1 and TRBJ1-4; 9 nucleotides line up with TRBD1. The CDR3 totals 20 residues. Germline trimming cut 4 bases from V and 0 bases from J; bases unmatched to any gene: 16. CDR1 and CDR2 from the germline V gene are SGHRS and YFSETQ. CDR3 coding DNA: TGCGCCAGCAGCCACGGGACAGGGAAACCTGAAAGATCAACTAATGAAAAACTGTTTTTT. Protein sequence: CASSHGTGKPERSTNEKLFF.

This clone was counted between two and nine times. CDR3 region: CASSPAGLMSNQPQHF. In DNA, the CDR3 is TGTGCCAGCAGCCCGGCGGGGTTAATGAGCAATCAGCCCCAGCATTTT. The chain links TRBV7-9 to TRBJ1-5; D unclear. From germline, CDR1 is SEHNR and CDR2 FQNEAQ (reference sequence). V was cut by 5 bases and J by 1 base, with 15 bases left in between. There are 16 residues in the CDR3.

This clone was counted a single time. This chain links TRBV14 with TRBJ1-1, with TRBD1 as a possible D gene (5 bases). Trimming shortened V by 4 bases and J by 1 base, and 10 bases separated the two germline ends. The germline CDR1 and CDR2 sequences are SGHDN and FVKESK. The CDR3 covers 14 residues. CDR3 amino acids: CASSRGEWNTEAFF. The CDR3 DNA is TGTGCCAGCAGCCGGGGGGAGTGGAACACTGAAGCTTTCTTT.

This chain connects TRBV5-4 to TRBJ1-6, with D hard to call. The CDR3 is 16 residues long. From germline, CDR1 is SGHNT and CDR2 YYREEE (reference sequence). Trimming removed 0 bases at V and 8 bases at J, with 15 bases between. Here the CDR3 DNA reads TGTGCCAGCAGCTTGGGTCTTGGGAGGGTTGATTCACCCCTCCACTTT. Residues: CASSLGLGRVDSPLHF. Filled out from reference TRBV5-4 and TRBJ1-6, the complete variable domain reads ETGVTQSPTHLIKTRGQQVTLRCSSQSGHNTVSWYQQALGQGPQFIFQYYREEENGRGNFPPRFSGLQFPNYSSELNVNALELDDSALYLCASSLGLGRVDSPLHFGNGTRLTVT.

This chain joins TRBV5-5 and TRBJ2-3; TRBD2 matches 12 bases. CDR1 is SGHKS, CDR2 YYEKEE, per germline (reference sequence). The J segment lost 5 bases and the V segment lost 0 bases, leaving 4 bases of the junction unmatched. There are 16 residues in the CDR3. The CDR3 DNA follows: TGTGCCAGCAGCTTGGTACTGACTAGCGGGGGAGATACGCAGTATTTT. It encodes CASSLVLTSGGDTQYF.

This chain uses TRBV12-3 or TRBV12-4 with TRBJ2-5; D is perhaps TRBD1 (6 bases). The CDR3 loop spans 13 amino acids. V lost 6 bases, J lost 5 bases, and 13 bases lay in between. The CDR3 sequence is CASRNLGGETQYF. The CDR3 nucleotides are TGTGCCAGCAGAAACCTAGGGGGTGAGACCCAGTACTTC.

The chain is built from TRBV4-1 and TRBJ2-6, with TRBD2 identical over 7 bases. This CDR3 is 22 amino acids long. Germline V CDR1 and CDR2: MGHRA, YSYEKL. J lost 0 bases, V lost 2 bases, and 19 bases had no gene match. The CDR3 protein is CASSQRSTRAGPETSGANVLTF. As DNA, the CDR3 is TGCGCCAGCAGCCAACGCTCGACCCGAGCGGGACCCGAAACCTCTGGGGCCAACGTCCTGACTTTC.

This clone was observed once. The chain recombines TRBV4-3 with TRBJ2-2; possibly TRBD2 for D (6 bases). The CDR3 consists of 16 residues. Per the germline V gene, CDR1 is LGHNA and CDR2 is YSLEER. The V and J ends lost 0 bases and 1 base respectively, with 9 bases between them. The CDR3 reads CASSQDVGGNTGELFF. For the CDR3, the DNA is TGCGCCAGCAGCCAAGACGTGGGGGGGAACACCGGGGAGCTGTTTTTT.

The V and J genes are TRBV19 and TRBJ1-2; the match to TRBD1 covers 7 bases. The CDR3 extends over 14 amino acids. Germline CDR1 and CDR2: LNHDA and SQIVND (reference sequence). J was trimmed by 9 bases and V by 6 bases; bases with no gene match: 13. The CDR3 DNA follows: TGTGCCAGTAGCACCGATGGGACAGTCCGACGCTACACCTTC. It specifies CASSTDGTVRRYTF. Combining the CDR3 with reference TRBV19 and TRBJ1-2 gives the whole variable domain DGGITQSPKYLFRKEGQNVTLSCEQNLNHDAMYWYRQDPGQGLRLIYYSQIVNDFQKGDIAEGYSVSREKKESFPLTVTSAQKNPTAFYLCASSTDGTVRRYTFGSGTRLTVV.

The CDR3 DNA reads TGTGCTAGTGGTTTATGGCAAAACACCGGGGAGCTGTTTTTT. Its protein product is CASGLWQNTGELFF. This chain connects TRBV12-5 to TRBJ2-2; D not resolved. CDR3 length: 14 amino acids. Trimming removed 3 bases from V and 2 bases from J, with 7 bases in between. Germline V gene lookup returns CDR1 LGHNT and CDR2 FRNRAP.

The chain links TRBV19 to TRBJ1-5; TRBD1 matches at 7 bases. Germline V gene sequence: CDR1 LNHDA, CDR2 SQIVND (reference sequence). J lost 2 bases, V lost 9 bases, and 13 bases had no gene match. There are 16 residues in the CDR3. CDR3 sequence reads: CASNYLNRGGNQPQHF. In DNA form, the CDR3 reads TGTGCCAGCAACTACTTAAACAGGGGTGGCAATCAGCCCCAGCATTTT. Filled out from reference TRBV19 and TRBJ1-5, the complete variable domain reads DGGITQSPKYLFRKEGQNVTLSCEQNLNHDAMYWYRQDPGQGLRLIYYSQIVNDFQKGDIAEGYSVSREKKESFPLTVTSAQKNPTAFYLCASNYLNRGGNQPQHFGDGTRLSIL.

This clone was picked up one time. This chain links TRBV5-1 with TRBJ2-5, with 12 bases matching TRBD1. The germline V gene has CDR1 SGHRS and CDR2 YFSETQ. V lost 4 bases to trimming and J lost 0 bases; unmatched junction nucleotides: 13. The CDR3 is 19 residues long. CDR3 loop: CASSIAGTGGVGNQETQYF. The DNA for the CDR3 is TGCGCCAGCAGCATAGCCGGGACAGGGGGCGTCGGTAACCAAGAGACCCAGTACTTC.

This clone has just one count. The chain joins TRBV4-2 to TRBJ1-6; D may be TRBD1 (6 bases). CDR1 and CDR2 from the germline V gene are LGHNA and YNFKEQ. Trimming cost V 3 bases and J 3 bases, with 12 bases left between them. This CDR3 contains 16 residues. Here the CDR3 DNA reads TGTGCCAGCAGCCATTCAGGGGCCCTCTATAATTCACCCCTCCACTTT. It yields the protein CASSHSGALYNSPLHF.

The CDR3 sequence is CASSAPEERGGYTF. The CDR3 DNA is TGTGCCAGCAGCGCTCCAGAAGAAAGGGGTGGCTACACCTTC. The chain carries TRBV7-9 and TRBJ1-2; tentative D call: TRBD1 (5 bases). This CDR3 is 14 amino acids long. Per germline, CDR1 SEHNR and CDR2 FQNEAQ (reference sequence). Trimming removed 5 bases from V and 7 bases from J, with 17 bases in between.

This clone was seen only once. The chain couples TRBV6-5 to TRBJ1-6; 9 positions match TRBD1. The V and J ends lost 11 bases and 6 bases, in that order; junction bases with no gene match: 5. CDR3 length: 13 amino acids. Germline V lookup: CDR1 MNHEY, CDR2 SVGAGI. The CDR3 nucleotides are TGTGCCTCCGAGGACAGGGGTAATTCACCCCTCCACTTT. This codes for CASEDRGNSPLHF.

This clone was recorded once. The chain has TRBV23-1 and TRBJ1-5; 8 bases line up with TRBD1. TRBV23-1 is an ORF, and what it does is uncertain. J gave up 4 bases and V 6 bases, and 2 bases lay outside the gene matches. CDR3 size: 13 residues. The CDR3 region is CASRRTGNQPQHF. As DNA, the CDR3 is TGCGCCAGCAGGCGGACAGGGAATCAGCCCCAGCATTTT.

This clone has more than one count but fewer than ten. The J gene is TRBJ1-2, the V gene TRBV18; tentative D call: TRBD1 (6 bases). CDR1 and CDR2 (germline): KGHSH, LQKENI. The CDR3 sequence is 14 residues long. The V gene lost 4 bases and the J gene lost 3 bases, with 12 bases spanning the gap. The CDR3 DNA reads TGTGCCAGCTCACGGCCCGGGACATACTATGGCTACACCTTC. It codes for CASSRPGTYYGYTF.

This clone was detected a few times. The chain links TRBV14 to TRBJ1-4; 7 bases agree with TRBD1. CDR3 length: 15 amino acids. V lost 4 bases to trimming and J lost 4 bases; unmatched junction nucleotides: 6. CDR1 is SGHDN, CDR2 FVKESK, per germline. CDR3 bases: TGTGCCAGCAGCCCCAACAGGGGACATAATGAAAAACTGTTTTTT. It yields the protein CASSPNRGHNEKLFF.

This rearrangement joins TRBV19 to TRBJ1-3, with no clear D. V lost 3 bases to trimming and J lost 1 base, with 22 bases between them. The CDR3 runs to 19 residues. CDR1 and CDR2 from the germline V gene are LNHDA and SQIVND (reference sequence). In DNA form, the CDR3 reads TGTGCCAGTAGTATCCCTTTGTTCGGTGAACGAGGATCTGGAAACACCATATATTTT. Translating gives CASSIPLFGERGSGNTIYF.

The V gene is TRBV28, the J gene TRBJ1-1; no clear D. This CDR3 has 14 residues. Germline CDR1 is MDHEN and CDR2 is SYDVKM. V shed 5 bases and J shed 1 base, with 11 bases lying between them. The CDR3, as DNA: TGTGCCAGCAGTCCACGGGTTGGGAACACTGAAGCTTTCTTT. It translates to CASSPRVGNTEAFF.

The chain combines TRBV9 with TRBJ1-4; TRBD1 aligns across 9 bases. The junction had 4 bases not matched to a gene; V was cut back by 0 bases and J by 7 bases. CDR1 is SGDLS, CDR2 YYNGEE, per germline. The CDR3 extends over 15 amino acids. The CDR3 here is CASSVGDRESEKLFF. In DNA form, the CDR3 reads TGTGCCAGCAGCGTAGGGGACAGGGAGTCTGAAAAACTGTTTTTT.

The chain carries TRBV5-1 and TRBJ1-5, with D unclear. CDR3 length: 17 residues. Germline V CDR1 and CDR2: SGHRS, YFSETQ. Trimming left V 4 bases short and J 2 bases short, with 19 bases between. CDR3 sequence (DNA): TGCGCCAGCAGCCGTGATCCCCAGGAAAAAGGCAATCAGCCCCAGCATTTT. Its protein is CASSRDPQEKGNQPQHF.